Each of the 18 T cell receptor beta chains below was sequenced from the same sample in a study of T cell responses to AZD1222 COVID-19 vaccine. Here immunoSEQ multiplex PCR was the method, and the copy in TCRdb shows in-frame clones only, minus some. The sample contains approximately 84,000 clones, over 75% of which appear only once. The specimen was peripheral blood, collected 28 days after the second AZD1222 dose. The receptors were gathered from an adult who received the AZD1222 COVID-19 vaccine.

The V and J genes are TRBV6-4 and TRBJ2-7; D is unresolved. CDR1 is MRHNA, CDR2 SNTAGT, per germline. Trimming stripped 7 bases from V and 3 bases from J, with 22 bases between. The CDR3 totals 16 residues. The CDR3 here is CASMCGSLIHFYEQYF. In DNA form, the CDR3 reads TGTGCCAGCATGTGCGGCAGCCTCATCCACTTCTACGAGCAGTACTTC.

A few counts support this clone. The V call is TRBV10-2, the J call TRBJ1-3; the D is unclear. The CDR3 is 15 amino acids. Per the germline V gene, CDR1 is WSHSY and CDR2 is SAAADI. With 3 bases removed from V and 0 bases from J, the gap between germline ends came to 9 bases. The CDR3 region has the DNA TGCGCCAGCAGTGAATCTTCAGGCTCTGGAAACACCATATATTTT. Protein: CASSESSGSGNTIYF.

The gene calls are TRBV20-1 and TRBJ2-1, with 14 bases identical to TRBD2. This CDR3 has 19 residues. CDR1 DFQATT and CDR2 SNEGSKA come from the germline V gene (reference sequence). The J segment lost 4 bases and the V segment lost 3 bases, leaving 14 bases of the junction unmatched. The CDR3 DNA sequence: TGCAGTGCTAGTGGTCCCAGGACAGGGACTAGCGGGGGATACAATGAGCAGTTCTTC. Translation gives CSASGPRTGTSGGYNEQFF.

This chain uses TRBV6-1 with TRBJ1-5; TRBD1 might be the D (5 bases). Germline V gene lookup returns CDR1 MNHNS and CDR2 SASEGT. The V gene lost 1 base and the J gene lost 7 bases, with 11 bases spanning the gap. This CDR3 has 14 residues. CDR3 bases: TGTGCCAGCAGTGAAGTTACCGGGGGGCAGCCCCAGCATTTT. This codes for CASSEVTGGQPQHF.

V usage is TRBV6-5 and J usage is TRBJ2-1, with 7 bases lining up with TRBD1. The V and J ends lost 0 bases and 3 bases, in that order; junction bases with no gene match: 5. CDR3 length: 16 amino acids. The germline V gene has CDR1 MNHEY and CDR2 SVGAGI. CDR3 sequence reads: CASSYSSGTDYNEQFF. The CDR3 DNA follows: TGTGCCAGCAGTTACTCGAGTGGGACAGACTACAATGAGCAGTTCTTC.

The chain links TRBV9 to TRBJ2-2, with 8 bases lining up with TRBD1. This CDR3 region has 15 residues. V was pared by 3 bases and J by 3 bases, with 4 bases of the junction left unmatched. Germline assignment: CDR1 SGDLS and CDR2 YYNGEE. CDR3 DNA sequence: TGTGCCAGCAGCGGACAGGGGCGTCACACCGGGGAGCTGTTTTTT. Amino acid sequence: CASSGQGRHTGELFF.

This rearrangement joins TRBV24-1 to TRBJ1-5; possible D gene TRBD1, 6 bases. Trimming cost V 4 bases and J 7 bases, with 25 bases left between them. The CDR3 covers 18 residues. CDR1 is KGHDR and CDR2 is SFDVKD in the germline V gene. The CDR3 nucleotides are TGTGCCACCAGTGAGTCGGACTCGTGGGGGGCGGCGGGACAGCCCCAGCATTTT. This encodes CATSESDSWGAAGQPQHF.

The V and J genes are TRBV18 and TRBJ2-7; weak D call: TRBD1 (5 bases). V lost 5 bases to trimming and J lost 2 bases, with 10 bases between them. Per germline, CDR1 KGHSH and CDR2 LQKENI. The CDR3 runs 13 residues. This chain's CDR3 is CASSSARAYEQYF. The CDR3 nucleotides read TGTGCCAGCTCATCCGCCAGGGCCTACGAGCAGTACTTC.

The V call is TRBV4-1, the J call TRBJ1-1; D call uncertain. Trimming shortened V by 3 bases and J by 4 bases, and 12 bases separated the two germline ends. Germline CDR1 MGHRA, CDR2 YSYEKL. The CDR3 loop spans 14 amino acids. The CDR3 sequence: CASSQALGSTEAFF. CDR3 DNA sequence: TGCGCCAGCAGCCAGGCTTTGGGCTCCACTGAAGCTTTCTTT.

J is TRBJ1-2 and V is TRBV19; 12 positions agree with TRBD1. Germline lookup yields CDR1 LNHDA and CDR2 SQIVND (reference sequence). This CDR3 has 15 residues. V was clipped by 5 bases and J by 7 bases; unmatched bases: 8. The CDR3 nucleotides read TGTGCCAGTAGTCAAGGGACAGGGGGCACGGCTGGCTACACCTTC. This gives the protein CASSQGTGGTAGYTF.

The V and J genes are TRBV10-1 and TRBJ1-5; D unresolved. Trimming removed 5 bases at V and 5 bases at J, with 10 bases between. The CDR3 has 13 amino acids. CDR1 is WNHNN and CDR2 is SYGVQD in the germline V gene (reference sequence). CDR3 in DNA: TGCGCCAGCAGTCCCGCGCTTCATCAGCCCCAGCATTTT. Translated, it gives CASSPALHQPQHF.

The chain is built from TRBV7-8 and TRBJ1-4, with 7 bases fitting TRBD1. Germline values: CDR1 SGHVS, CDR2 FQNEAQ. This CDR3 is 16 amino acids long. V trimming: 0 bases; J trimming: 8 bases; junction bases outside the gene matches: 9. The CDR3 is CASSLASGRGEEKLFF. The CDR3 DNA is TGTGCCAGCAGCTTAGCATCTGGCAGGGGGGAGGAAAAACTGTTTTTT.

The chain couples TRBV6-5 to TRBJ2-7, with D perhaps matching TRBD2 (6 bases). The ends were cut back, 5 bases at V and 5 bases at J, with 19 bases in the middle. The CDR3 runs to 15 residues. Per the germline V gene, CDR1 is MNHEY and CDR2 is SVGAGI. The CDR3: CASSTQTSGVNEQYF. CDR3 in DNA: TGTGCCAGCAGTACCCAGACTTCGGGAGTAAACGAGCAGTACTTC.

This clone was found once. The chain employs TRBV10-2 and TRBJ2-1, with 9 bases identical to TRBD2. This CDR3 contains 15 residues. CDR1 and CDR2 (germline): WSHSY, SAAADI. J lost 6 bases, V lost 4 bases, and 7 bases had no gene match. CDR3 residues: CASSAGTSRTNEQFF. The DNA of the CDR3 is TGCGCCAGCAGTGCAGGGACTAGCAGGACCAATGAGCAGTTCTTC.

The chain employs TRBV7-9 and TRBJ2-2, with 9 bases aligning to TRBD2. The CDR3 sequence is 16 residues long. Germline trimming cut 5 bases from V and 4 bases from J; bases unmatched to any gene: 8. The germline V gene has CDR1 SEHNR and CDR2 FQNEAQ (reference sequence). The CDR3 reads CASSRSGGSGTGELFF. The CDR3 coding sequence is TGTGCCAGCAGCCGAAGCGGGGGGAGCGGCACCGGGGAGCTGTTTTTT.

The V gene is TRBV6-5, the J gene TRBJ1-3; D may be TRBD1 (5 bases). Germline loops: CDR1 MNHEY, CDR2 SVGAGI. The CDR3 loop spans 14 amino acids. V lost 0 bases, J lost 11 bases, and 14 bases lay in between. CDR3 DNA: TGTGCCAGCAGTTACTCGGATCAGGGCCTAGCCATATATTTT. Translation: CASSYSDQGLAIYF.

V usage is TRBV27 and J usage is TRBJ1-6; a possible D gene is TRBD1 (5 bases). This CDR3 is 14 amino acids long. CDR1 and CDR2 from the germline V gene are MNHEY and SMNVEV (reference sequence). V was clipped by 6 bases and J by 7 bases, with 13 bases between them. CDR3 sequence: CASRQIPGNSPLHF. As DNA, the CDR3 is TGTGCCAGCAGACAAATTCCAGGGAATTCACCCCTCCACTTT.

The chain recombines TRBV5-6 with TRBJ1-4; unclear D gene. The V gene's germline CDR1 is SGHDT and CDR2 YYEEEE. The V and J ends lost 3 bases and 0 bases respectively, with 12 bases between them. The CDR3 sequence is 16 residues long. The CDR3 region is CASSSVYYATNEKLFF. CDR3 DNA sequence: TGTGCCAGCAGCTCTGTTTATTACGCAACTAATGAAAAACTGTTTTTT.